Sequencing of this T cell receptor beta chain was carried out in a study of blood T cell repertoires in COVID-19. In the study overall: Acute and convalescent COVID-19 samples came from the United States, Italy and Spain. Nucleic acid was either cDNA or gDNA, and it came from T cells, B-cell-depleted T cells, or PBMCs.

Germline CDR1 and CDR2: GTSNPN and SVGIG (reference sequence). The CDR3 covers 12 residues. The V and J ends lost 1 base and 7 bases respectively, with 9 bases between them. Method: immunoSEQ multiplex PCR; TCRdb's copy keeps in-frame clones and lacks some. The sample carries 29,000 or so clones, 89% recorded once. The gene calls are TRBV30 and TRBJ2-3; D is uncertain. The receptor's source is a human donor in a cohort sampled during active COVID-19. The sequenced sample consisted of peripheral blood. The CDR3 DNA is TGTGCCTGGAGTGCGGGTTCCAATACGCAGTATTTT. It is translated as CAWSAGSNTQYF.